The clone carrying this TCR beta chain was picked up a small number of times. The antigen remains unidentified. The V gene lost 8 bases and the J gene lost 10 bases, with 12 bases spanning the gap. CDR3 length: 11 residues. Germline CDR1 MNHEY, CDR2 SVGEGT. With constant-segment primers, 5'RACE yielded cDNA libraries of TCR alpha and TCR beta that carried sample barcodes and UMIs. TCRdb analysed the 5' RACE reads with MiXCR anew, one entry per CDR3 protein. The table shows 210,000 or so distinct CDR3 sequences, with about 16% occurring only once. This record comes from a study of T-cell memory formation after mild COVID-19. Study results and limitations: Later expanders leaned toward CD4+, whereas clones contracting from day 15 to 85 were balanced CD4/CD8. The SARS-CoV-2 specificity of second-wave clones reaching peak at day 37 remained unverified.

The TCR originated in an adult woman who had mild COVID-19 (a few samples of this study predate the infection). Cell type and time point are not known. Sequenced input: PBMCs or a T cell subset sorted from them (not recorded which). V usage is TRBV6-2 or TRBV6-3 and J usage is TRBJ2-1; D may be TRBD2 (5 bases). CDR3 sequence reads: CASAVGAEQFF. In DNA, the CDR3 is TGTGCCAGCGCCGTGGGAGCGGAGCAGTTCTTC.